This TCR beta chain was documented in a study of shared clonotypes between healthy human individuals. Study information: Three plates each covered CD4 naive and memory; CD8 naive two, CD8 memory one.

Study findings and constraints: Sampling was confined to blood; repertoires within tissues likely differ. Sorted-subset samples were not fully sequenced, rarefaction indicated.

Some clones are missing from TCRdb's copy, which holds only in-frame ones; the method was immunoSEQ multiplex PCR. This sample carries approximately 2,000,000 clones, around 90% of them seen once, and the ten largest clones take approximately 0.4%. As regards this clone: Its specificity is not known.

Between the trimmed V and J ends, which lost 3 bases and 4 bases, there was a span of 25 bases. The CDR3 runs to 19 residues. Germline CDR1 MDHEN, CDR2 SYDVKM. What was sequenced was naive CD4+ T cells from PBMCs. Sample subset: CD45RA+ positively selected. The clonotype originates from a man aged 18 to 29 in good health. Some clones in this sample may be carry-over from other donors' samples. This rearrangement joins TRBV28 to TRBJ2-1, with D tentatively TRBD2 (6 bases). CDR3: CASSFVLFSGALSYNEQFF. The CDR3 coding sequence is TGTGCCAGCAGTTTTGTCCTTTTTTCGGGAGCTTTGTCGTACAATGAGCAGTTCTTC.